The 5 T cell receptor beta chains in this list originate from one sample, sequenced in a study of T cell clones after liver transplantation. Generated by immunoSEQ multiplex PCR, the TCRdb table keeps only in-frame clones and is missing some. The sample contains around 80,000 clones, around four fifths of which appear only once. This sample comprised CD4+ T cells from blood, obtained just over 45 months after liver transplant. Every receptor here comes from a human patient who received a liver transplant. The graft donor may account for some of the T cells.

The chain joins TRBV7-9 to TRBJ1-1; 7 bases agree with TRBD1. V gave up 6 bases and J gave up 4 bases; unmatched junction bases: 11. Germline values: CDR1 SEHNR, CDR2 FQNEAQ (reference sequence). CDR3 length: 15 amino acids. CDR3 sequence (DNA): TGTGCCAGCAGAGCCAGGGGGGGGCCGAGCACTGAAGCTTTCTTT. Protein sequence: CASRARGGPSTEAFF.

The V and J genes are TRBV5-6 and TRBJ2-5, with unresolved D. Germline CDR1 and CDR2: SGHDT and YYEEEE. V lost 4 bases and J lost 1, with 5 bases in between. The CDR3 spans 12 residues. This CDR3 reads CASSRFQETQYF. The DNA for the CDR3 is TGTGCCAGCAGCCGCTTCCAAGAGACCCAGTACTTC.

The rearrangement joins TRBV18 to TRBJ2-1; 15 positions match TRBD2. The CDR3 is 16 residues long. V lost 6 bases and J lost 5; bases outside the gene matches: 5. Germline CDR1 and CDR2: KGHSH and LQKENI. The DNA of the CDR3 is TGTGCCAGCTCGGGGGGACTAGCGGGAGGAGACAATGAGCAGTTCTTC. It translates to CASSGGLAGGDNEQFF.

The chain joins TRBV5-7 to TRBJ2-2, with a weak D call TRBD1 (6 bases). TRBV5-7 falls under the ORF class, with uncertain function. Trimming took 2 bases from V and 6 from J, leaving 11 bases between them. This CDR3 has 14 residues. The CDR3 spells CASSFDRIAGELFF. The CDR3 DNA reads as TGTGCCAGCAGCTTTGACAGGATTGCCGGGGAGCTGTTTTTT.

This sequence joins TRBV7-7 and TRBJ2-1, with D possibly matching TRBD1 (6 bases). The CDR3 spans 15 residues. Between the trimmed V and J ends, which lost 5 bases and 0 bases, there was a span of 11 bases. Per the germline V gene, CDR1 is SSHAT and CDR2 is FNYEAQ (reference sequence). CDR3 sequence (DNA): TGTGCCAGCAGCGCAGACAGGAGCTCCTACAATGAGCAGTTCTTC. It codes for CASSADRSSYNEQFF.